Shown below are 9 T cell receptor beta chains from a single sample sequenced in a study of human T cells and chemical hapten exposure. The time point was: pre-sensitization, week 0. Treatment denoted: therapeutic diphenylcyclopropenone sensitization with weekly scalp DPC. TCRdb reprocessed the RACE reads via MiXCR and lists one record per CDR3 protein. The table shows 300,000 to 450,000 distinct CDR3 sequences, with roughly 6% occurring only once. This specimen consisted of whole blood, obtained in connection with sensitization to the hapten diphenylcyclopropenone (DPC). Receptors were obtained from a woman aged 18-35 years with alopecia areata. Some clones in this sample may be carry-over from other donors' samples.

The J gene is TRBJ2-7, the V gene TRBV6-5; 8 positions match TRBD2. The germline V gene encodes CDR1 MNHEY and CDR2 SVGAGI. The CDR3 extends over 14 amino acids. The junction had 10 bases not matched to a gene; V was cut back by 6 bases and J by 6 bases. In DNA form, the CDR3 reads TGTGCCAGCAGCCCGACCGGGACTAGAGGCGAGCAGTACTTC. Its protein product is CASSPTGTRGEQYF.

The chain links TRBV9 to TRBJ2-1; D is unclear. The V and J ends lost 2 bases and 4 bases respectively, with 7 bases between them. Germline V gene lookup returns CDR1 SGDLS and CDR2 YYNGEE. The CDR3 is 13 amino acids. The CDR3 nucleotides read TGTGCCAGCAGCGTGGATGATTACAATGAGCAGTTCTTC. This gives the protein CASSVDDYNEQFF.

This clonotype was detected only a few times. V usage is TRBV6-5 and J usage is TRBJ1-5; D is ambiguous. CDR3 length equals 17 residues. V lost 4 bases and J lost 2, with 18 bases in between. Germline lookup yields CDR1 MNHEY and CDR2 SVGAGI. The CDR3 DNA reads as TGTGCCAGCAGTTCTCAACCCGGCGTTAGGGGCAATCAGCCCCAGCATTTT. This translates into CASSSQPGVRGNQPQHF.

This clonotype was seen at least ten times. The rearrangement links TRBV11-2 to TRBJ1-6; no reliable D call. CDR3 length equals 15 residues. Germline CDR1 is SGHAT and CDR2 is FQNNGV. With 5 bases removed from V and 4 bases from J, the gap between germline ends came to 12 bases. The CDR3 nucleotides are TGTGCCAGCAGCGCAGCCGAAGGATATAATTCACCCCTCCACTTT. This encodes CASSAAEGYNSPLHF.

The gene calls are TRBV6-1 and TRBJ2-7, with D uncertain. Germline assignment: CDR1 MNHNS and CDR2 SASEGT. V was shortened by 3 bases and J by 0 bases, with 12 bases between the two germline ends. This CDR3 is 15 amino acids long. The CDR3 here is CASSEFIWSSYEQYF. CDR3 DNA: TGTGCCAGCAGTGAGTTTATATGGAGCTCCTACGAGCAGTACTTC.

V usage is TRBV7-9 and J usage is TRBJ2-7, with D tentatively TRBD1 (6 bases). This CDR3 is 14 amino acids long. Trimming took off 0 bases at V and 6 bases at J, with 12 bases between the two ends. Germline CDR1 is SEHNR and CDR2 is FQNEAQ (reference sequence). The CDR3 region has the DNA TGTGCCAGCAGCTTAGCACAGGGAGAAGCCGAGCAGTACTTC. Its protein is CASSLAQGEAEQYF.

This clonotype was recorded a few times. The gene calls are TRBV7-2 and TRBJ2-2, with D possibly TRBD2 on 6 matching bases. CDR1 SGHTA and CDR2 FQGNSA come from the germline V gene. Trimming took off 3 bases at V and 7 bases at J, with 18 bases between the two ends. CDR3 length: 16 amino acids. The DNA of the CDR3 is TGTGCCAGCAGCTTTCAGGGAAAGGGAGGTAACGGGGAGCTGTTTTTT. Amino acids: CASSFQGKGGNGELFF.

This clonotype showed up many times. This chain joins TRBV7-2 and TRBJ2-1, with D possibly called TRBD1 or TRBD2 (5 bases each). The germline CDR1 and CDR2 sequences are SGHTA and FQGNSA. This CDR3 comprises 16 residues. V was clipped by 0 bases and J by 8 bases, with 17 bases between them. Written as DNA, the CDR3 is TGTGCCAGCAGCTTAGCCGGGACCCCCTCATCCGATGAGCAGTTCTTC. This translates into CASSLAGTPSSDEQFF.

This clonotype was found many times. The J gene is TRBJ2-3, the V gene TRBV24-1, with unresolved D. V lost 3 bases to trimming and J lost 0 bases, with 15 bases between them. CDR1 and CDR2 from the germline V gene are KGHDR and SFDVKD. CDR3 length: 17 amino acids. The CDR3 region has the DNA TGTGCCACCAGTGATCGGCTACCGGCCAGCAGCACAGATACGCAGTATTTT. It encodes CATSDRLPASSTDTQYF.